These T cell receptor beta chains were read from a single sample in a study of blood T cell repertoires in COVID-19. Profiled with immunoSEQ multiplex PCR; TCRdb holds only in-frame clones, not every one. The data hold roughly 36,000 clones, with roughly 85% observed a single time. Sequencing was done on a sample of peripheral blood. Every receptor here comes from a man aged 55 to 70 with acute or convalescent COVID-19. The CDR3 runs from the conserved cysteine through the conserved F or W. A D gene is named only where the DNA matches it firmly. Size tells how often a clone was seen (once, few, many) or the class of an expanded clone, and some rows leave it out.

clone_size: NA; j_call: TRBJ1-1; d_call: TRBD1; v_call: TRBV6-1; cdr3_aa: CASSEGQGSFF; cdr3_nt: TGTGCCAGCAGTGAAGGACAGGGTTCTTTCTTT
clone_size: NA; j_call: TRBJ1-1; d_call: TRBD1; v_call: TRBV27; cdr3_aa: CASRRGPNTEAFF; cdr3_nt: TGTGCCAGCAGAAGGGGGCCCAACACTGAAGCTTTCTTT
clone_size: NA; j_call: TRBJ2-3; d_call: NA; v_call: TRBV3-1/TRBV3-2; cdr3_aa: CASKRGSQGDTQYF; cdr3_nt: TGTGCCAGCAAAAGGGGCTCCCAGGGAGATACGCAGTATTTT
clone_size: NA; j_call: TRBJ1-5; d_call: TRBD1; v_call: TRBV2; cdr3_aa: CASAGQANQPQHF; cdr3_nt: TGTGCCAGCGCGGGACAGGCTAATCAGCCCCAGCATTTT
clone_size: NA; j_call: TRBJ2-5; d_call: TRBD2; v_call: TRBV11-2; cdr3_aa: CASSFGGGETQYF; cdr3_nt: TGTGCCAGCAGCTTCGGCGGGGGGGAGACCCAGTACTTC
clone_size: NA; j_call: TRBJ2-1; d_call: NA; v_call: TRBV6-5; cdr3_aa: CASSYSVRVNEQFF; cdr3_nt: TGTGCCAGCAGTTACTCCGTCAGGGTAAATGAGCAGTTCTTC
clone_size: once; j_call: TRBJ1-2; d_call: NA; v_call: TRBV15; cdr3_aa: CATSLATGPSVGYTF; cdr3_nt: TGTGCCACCAGCCTTGCGACAGGACCTTCGGTTGGCTACACCTTC
clone_size: NA; j_call: TRBJ2-4; d_call: TRBD1; v_call: TRBV27; cdr3_aa: CASSFSSGQGVGIQYF; cdr3_nt: TGTGCCAGCAGTTTTAGTTCGGGACAGGGCGTCGGCATTCAGTACTTC
clone_size: NA; j_call: TRBJ2-4; d_call: TRBD2; v_call: TRBV6-1; cdr3_aa: CASSEAGGGSTQYF; cdr3_nt: TGTGCCAGCAGTGAAGCGGGGGGGGGATCGACTCAGTACTTC
clone_size: NA; j_call: TRBJ1-4; d_call: NA; v_call: TRBV18; cdr3_aa: CASSPYRDEKLFF; cdr3_nt: TGTGCCAGCTCACCCTATCGGGATGAAAAACTGTTTTTT
clone_size: NA; j_call: TRBJ1-5; d_call: NA; v_call: TRBV19; cdr3_aa: CASSLTYDQPQHF; cdr3_nt: TGTGCCAGTAGTCTAACCTACGATCAGCCCCAGCATTTT
clone_size: NA; j_call: TRBJ1-1; d_call: NA; v_call: TRBV25-1; cdr3_aa: CASSYRDNQNTEAFF; cdr3_nt: TGTGCCAGCAGCTATCGGGACAACCAGAACACTGAAGCTTTCTTT
clone_size: NA; j_call: TRBJ2-3; d_call: NA; v_call: TRBV7-9; cdr3_aa: CASSFGQGRDTQYF; cdr3_nt: TGTGCCAGCAGCTTTGGCCAGGGAAGGGATACGCAGTATTTT
clone_size: few; j_call: TRBJ1-6; d_call: NA; v_call: TRBV5-6; cdr3_aa: CASSLLWEGYNSPLHF; cdr3_nt: TGTGCCAGCAGCTTGCTCTGGGAGGGCTATAATTCACCCCTCCACTTT
clone_size: NA; j_call: TRBJ2-3; d_call: TRBD2; v_call: TRBV15; cdr3_aa: CATSRGTSGGVDTQYF; cdr3_nt: TGTGCCACCAGCAGAGGGACTAGCGGGGGAGTAGATACGCAGTATTTT
clone_size: NA; j_call: TRBJ2-3; d_call: TRBD2; v_call: TRBV7-2; cdr3_aa: CASSSGLAGDTQYF; cdr3_nt: TGTGCCAGCAGCTCGGGACTAGCGGGGGATACGCAGTATTTT
clone_size: NA; j_call: TRBJ1-2; d_call: NA; v_call: TRBV28; cdr3_aa: CASSLEGHHGYTF; cdr3_nt: TGTGCCAGCAGTTTAGAGGGACACCATGGCTACACCTTC
clone_size: few; j_call: TRBJ1-2; d_call: NA; v_call: TRBV4-3; cdr3_aa: CASSPTQSNYGYTF; cdr3_nt: TGCGCCAGCAGCCCGACTCAAAGTAACTATGGCTACACCTTC
clone_size: NA; j_call: TRBJ2-1; d_call: TRBD2; v_call: TRBV19; cdr3_aa: CASSTTSGAYNEQFF; cdr3_nt: TGTGCCAGTAGTACCACTAGCGGGGCCTACAATGAGCAGTTCTTC
clone_size: once; j_call: TRBJ2-3; d_call: NA; v_call: TRBV9; cdr3_aa: CASSAPGSSDTQYF; cdr3_nt: TGTGCCAGCAGCGCCCCCGGGAGCTCAGATACGCAGTATTTT
clone_size: NA; j_call: TRBJ1-2; d_call: NA; v_call: TRBV28; cdr3_aa: CASSSTVFYGYTF; cdr3_nt: TGTGCCAGCAGTTCCACAGTGTTCTATGGCTACACCTTC
clone_size: NA; j_call: TRBJ1-2; d_call: TRBD1; v_call: TRBV7-3; cdr3_aa: CASSSYTGQIYGYTF; cdr3_nt: TGTGCCAGCAGCTCTTACACGGGACAGATCTATGGCTACACCTTC
clone_size: NA; j_call: TRBJ2-7; d_call: TRBD2; v_call: TRBV28; cdr3_aa: CASRLAGGAYEQYF; cdr3_nt: TGTGCCAGCAGGCTAGCGGGAGGGGCCTACGAGCAGTACTTC
clone_size: NA; j_call: TRBJ2-5; d_call: TRBD1; v_call: TRBV12-3/TRBV12-4; cdr3_aa: CASGDRARETQYF; cdr3_nt: TGTGCCAGCGGGGACAGGGCGCGGGAGACCCAGTACTTC
clone_size: NA; j_call: TRBJ2-2; d_call: NA; v_call: TRBV13; cdr3_aa: CASSRGHVLAGELFF; cdr3_nt: TGTGCCAGCAGCCGCGGACATGTCCTAGCCGGGGAGCTGTTTTTT
clone_size: NA; j_call: TRBJ2-7; d_call: TRBD1; v_call: TRBV2; cdr3_aa: CASLPGQNSYEQYF; cdr3_nt: TGTGCCAGCCTCCCGGGACAGAACTCCTACGAGCAGTACTTC
clone_size: NA; j_call: TRBJ2-4; d_call: NA; v_call: TRBV7-9; cdr3_aa: CASSLGSTHVNIQYF; cdr3_nt: TGTGCCAGCAGCTTGGGTTCGACTCACGTCAACATTCAGTACTTC
clone_size: NA; j_call: TRBJ1-4; d_call: NA; v_call: TRBV24-1; cdr3_aa: CATSDPSQNEKLFF; cdr3_nt: TGTGCCACCAGTGATCCCTCCCAGAATGAAAAACTGTTTTTT
clone_size: NA; j_call: TRBJ2-5; d_call: TRBD1; v_call: TRBV7-9; cdr3_aa: CAGKTGPQETQYF; cdr3_nt: TGTGCCGGAAAGACAGGGCCCCAAGAGACCCAGTACTTC
clone_size: NA; j_call: TRBJ1-4; d_call: NA; v_call: TRBV28; cdr3_aa: CASTEGGATNEKLFF; cdr3_nt: TGTGCCAGCACGGAAGGAGGGGCGACTAATGAAAAACTGTTTTTT
clone_size: NA; j_call: TRBJ2-1; d_call: NA; v_call: TRBV3-1/TRBV3-2; cdr3_aa: CASSQVEGEQFF; cdr3_nt: TGTGCCAGCAGCCAAGTGGAGGGGGAGCAGTTCTTC
clone_size: NA; j_call: TRBJ1-4; d_call: NA; v_call: TRBV18; cdr3_aa: CASSPAHQGEKLFF; cdr3_nt: TGTGCCAGCTCACCGGCGCACCAGGGTGAAAAACTGTTTTTT
clone_size: NA; j_call: TRBJ1-2; d_call: NA; v_call: TRBV4-3; cdr3_aa: CASSQDRGGAGLRGYTF; cdr3_nt: TGCGCCAGCAGCCAAGATCGGGGGGGCGCGGGACTTCGCGGCTACACCTTC
clone_size: NA; j_call: TRBJ2-6; d_call: NA; v_call: TRBV18; cdr3_aa: CASSPQGSASSGANVLTF; cdr3_nt: TGTGCCAGCTCACCCCAGGGCAGTGCCTCCTCTGGGGCCAACGTCCTGACTTTC
clone_size: NA; j_call: TRBJ2-7; d_call: TRBD1; v_call: TRBV7-2; cdr3_aa: CASSFGQGGSYEQYF; cdr3_nt: TGTGCCAGCAGCTTCGGACAGGGCGGTTCCTACGAGCAGTACTTC
clone_size: few; j_call: TRBJ1-6; d_call: TRBD1; v_call: TRBV5-6; cdr3_aa: CASSLGWPGQGAPLHF; cdr3_nt: TGTGCCAGCAGCTTGGGTTGGCCGGGACAGGGCGCACCCCTCCACTTT
clone_size: NA; j_call: TRBJ2-3; d_call: NA; v_call: TRBV19; cdr3_aa: CASSGLIDPDTQYF; cdr3_nt: TGTGCCAGTAGCGGACTCATAGACCCAGATACGCAGTATTTT
clone_size: NA; j_call: TRBJ2-1; d_call: TRBD1; v_call: TRBV5-6; cdr3_aa: CASSYPGTGDNEQFF; cdr3_nt: TGTGCCAGCAGCTATCCCGGGACAGGGGACAATGAGCAGTTCTTC
clone_size: NA; j_call: TRBJ2-3; d_call: NA; v_call: TRBV3-1/TRBV3-2; cdr3_aa: CASSQEVGAITDTQYF; cdr3_nt: TGTGCCAGCAGCCAAGAAGTTGGAGCCATCACAGATACGCAGTATTTT
clone_size: NA; j_call: TRBJ1-4; d_call: NA; v_call: TRBV2; cdr3_aa: CASHNQINEKLFF; cdr3_nt: TGTGCCAGCCATAACCAGATTAATGAAAAACTGTTTTTT
clone_size: few; j_call: TRBJ1-2; d_call: TRBD1; v_call: TRBV7-3; cdr3_aa: CASSLSGTGAYGYTF; cdr3_nt: TGTGCCAGCAGCCTATCAGGGACAGGGGCATATGGCTACACCTTC
clone_size: NA; j_call: TRBJ1-3; d_call: NA; v_call: TRBV9; cdr3_aa: CASSPSTRRGQNTIYF; cdr3_nt: TGTGCCAGCAGCCCCTCCACACGGCGGGGGCAAAACACCATATATTTT
clone_size: NA; j_call: TRBJ1-1; d_call: TRBD1; v_call: TRBV27; cdr3_aa: CASRRGQMAEAFF; cdr3_nt: TGTGCCAGCAGAAGGGGGCAGATGGCTGAAGCTTTCTTT
clone_size: NA; j_call: TRBJ1-3; d_call: NA; v_call: TRBV9; cdr3_aa: CASSGSGHGGNTIYF; cdr3_nt: TGTGCCAGCAGCGGTTCGGGACACGGTGGAAACACCATATATTTT
clone_size: NA; j_call: TRBJ2-3; d_call: TRBD2; v_call: TRBV18; cdr3_aa: CASSPGGGTDTQYF; cdr3_nt: TGTGCCAGCTCACCCGGGGGGGGCACAGATACGCAGTATTTT
clone_size: NA; j_call: TRBJ2-3; d_call: TRBD2; v_call: TRBV5-4; cdr3_aa: CASSPTSGAVTDTQYF; cdr3_nt: TGTGCCAGCAGCCCAACTAGCGGGGCAGTCACAGATACGCAGTATTTT
clone_size: NA; j_call: TRBJ1-5; d_call: NA; v_call: TRBV5-6; cdr3_aa: CASSLRGGGNQPQHF; cdr3_nt: TGTGCCAGCAGCTTGAGGGGAGGAGGCAATCAGCCCCAGCATTTT
clone_size: NA; j_call: TRBJ1-6; d_call: NA; v_call: TRBV6-5; cdr3_aa: CASSRQVLSSPLHF; cdr3_nt: TGTGCCAGCAGCCGACAGGTTCTGAGTTCACCCCTCCACTTT
clone_size: NA; j_call: TRBJ2-2; d_call: NA; v_call: TRBV5-1; cdr3_aa: CATGQPNTGELFF; cdr3_nt: TGCGCCACCGGACAGCCGAACACCGGGGAGCTGTTTTTT
clone_size: NA; j_call: TRBJ2-5; d_call: NA; v_call: TRBV28; cdr3_aa: CASTLPGIPQETQYF; cdr3_nt: TGTGCCAGCACCCTCCCGGGAATACCTCAAGAGACCCAGTACTTC
clone_size: few; j_call: TRBJ2-7; d_call: NA; v_call: TRBV28; cdr3_aa: CASSLGRAVDEQYF; cdr3_nt: TGTGCCAGCAGTTTAGGCCGTGCGGTCGACGAGCAGTACTTC
clone_size: few; j_call: TRBJ2-5; d_call: TRBD2; v_call: TRBV29-1; cdr3_aa: CSVERGQGLAGGPLETQYF; cdr3_nt: TGCAGCGTTGAAAGGGGACAAGGACTAGCGGGAGGGCCTTTAGAGACCCAGTACTTC
clone_size: NA; j_call: TRBJ2-3; d_call: TRBD1; v_call: TRBV5-1; cdr3_aa: CASSLATGSLNTDTQYF; cdr3_nt: TGCGCCAGCAGCTTGGCGACAGGGTCCTTGAACACAGATACGCAGTATTTT
clone_size: NA; j_call: TRBJ1-2; d_call: NA; v_call: TRBV19; cdr3_aa: CASSIPRAGAYGYTF; cdr3_nt: TGTGCCAGTAGTATACCCCGGGCAGGGGCCTATGGCTACACCTTC
clone_size: NA; j_call: TRBJ2-7; d_call: NA; v_call: TRBV5-1; cdr3_aa: CASSPRVALYEQYF; cdr3_nt: TGCGCCAGCAGCCCCCGGGTCGCCCTTTACGAGCAGTACTTC
clone_size: NA; j_call: TRBJ1-4; d_call: TRBD1; v_call: TRBV30; cdr3_aa: CAWRAGGGKLFF; cdr3_nt: TGTGCCTGGAGGGCAGGGGGTGGAAAACTGTTTTTT
clone_size: NA; j_call: TRBJ2-7; d_call: NA; v_call: TRBV6-6; cdr3_aa: CASISVAGTGLYEQYF; cdr3_nt: TGTGCCAGCATTTCTGTCGCCGGGACGGGACTCTACGAGCAGTACTTC
clone_size: NA; j_call: TRBJ2-5; d_call: NA; v_call: TRBV12-3/TRBV12-4; cdr3_aa: CASSDRNSQYF; cdr3_nt: TGTGCCAGCAGCGACAGAAACTCCCAGTACTTC
clone_size: NA; j_call: TRBJ2-3; d_call: NA; v_call: TRBV11-3; cdr3_aa: CASSLGASSGDTQYF; cdr3_nt: TGTGCCAGCAGCTTAGGAGCTAGCTCTGGAGATACGCAGTATTTT
clone_size: NA; j_call: TRBJ1-1; d_call: NA; v_call: TRBV11-3; cdr3_aa: CASSPGGVSTEAFF; cdr3_nt: TGTGCCAGCAGCCCAGGAGGGGTTAGCACTGAAGCTTTCTTT